This entry lists 15 T cell receptor beta chains sequenced from one sample in a study of T cells in Graves' hyperthyroidism and ophthalmopathy. It was RNA transcripts that yielded the amplified TCR beta CDR3 regions. A first-round RT-PCR of the TCR CDR3 used the HTBI primer set. TCRdb re-analysed the multiplex PCR reads in MiXCR, keeping a single row per CDR3 protein. This sample has fewer than 450,000 distinct CDR3 sequences, with roughly 15% found just once. Specimen: blood. The receptors originated from a woman aged 25 to 45 with Graves' hyperthyroidism that later progressed to Graves' ophthalmopathy.

There are a few counts of this clonotype. The chain recombines TRBV12-3 or TRBV12-4 with TRBJ1-3; 7 nucleotides agree with TRBD1. The CDR3 spans 15 residues. Germline trimming cut 1 base from V and 3 bases from J; bases unmatched to any gene: 3. This chain's CDR3 is CASSLEGGFGNTIYF. The CDR3 DNA reads TGTGCCAGCAGTTTAGAAGGGGGCTTTGGAAACACCATATATTTT.

This clonotype was recorded at least ten times. The chain carries TRBV7-9 and TRBJ2-2; D unresolved. The CDR3 length is 14 residues. Germline V gene data show CDR1 as SEHNR and CDR2 as FQNEAQ (reference sequence). Trimming removed 2 bases at V and 4 bases at J, with 8 bases between. This CDR3 is CASSLSSSTGELFF. In DNA form, the CDR3 reads TGTGCCAGCAGCTTATCGAGCTCCACCGGGGAGCTGTTTTTT.

The chain joins TRBV2 to TRBJ2-5; TRBD1 might be the D (6 bases). The length of the CDR3 is 14 residues. Germline-derived CDR1 and CDR2 are SNHLY and FYNNEI. Trimming cost V 4 bases and J 2 bases, with 11 bases left between them. CDR3 region: CASSGLDSQETQYF. The CDR3 coding sequence is TGTGCCAGCAGTGGGTTGGACAGTCAAGAGACCCAGTACTTC.

This rearrangement joins TRBV25-1 to TRBJ2-7, with D perhaps matching TRBD1 or TRBD2 (5 bases each). V gave up 8 bases and J gave up 0 bases, with 17 bases separating them. This CDR3 is 15 amino acids long. Germline lookup yields CDR1 MGHDK and CDR2 SYGVNS. This CDR3 is CASDSGTHVSYEQYF. The CDR3 bases are TGTGCCAGCGACTCCGGGACGCACGTCTCCTACGAGCAGTACTTC.

This clonotype was counted a few times. The chain links TRBV14 to TRBJ2-3; 9 bases are a match to TRBD2. CDR1 is SGHDN, CDR2 FVKESK, per germline. The V segment lost 5 bases and the J segment 5 bases; nucleotides outside the gene matches: 11. The CDR3 spans 16 residues. The CDR3 region has the DNA TGTGCCAGCAGCTCCCAGGCGGGGGGGCCGGGAGATACGCAGTATTTT. It is translated as CASSSQAGGPGDTQYF.

Many counts were recorded for this clonotype. The chain links TRBV2 to TRBJ2-5; no firm D call. This CDR3 is built from 15 residues. V lost 0 bases and J 4 bases, leaving 12 bases between the germline ends. Germline V lookup: CDR1 SNHLY, CDR2 FYNNEI. In DNA, the CDR3 is TGTGCCAGCAGTGAAGCTCCCGGGCGCCGAGAGACCCAGTACTTC. Protein product: CASSEAPGRRETQYF.

Regarding this clonotype: A read error may be the cause here, since a much bigger clone is one base away. The chain combines TRBV6-2 or TRBV6-3 with TRBJ1-1; tentatively, D is TRBD1 (5 bases). The CDR3 consists of 17 residues. Germline CDR1 is MNHEY and CDR2 is SVGEGT. The V end was cut by 0 bases, the J end by 2 bases, with 16 bases between. The CDR3 DNA sequence: TGTGCCAGCAGTTACTCGACCTCGCGGGGCGGAAACACTGAAGCTTTCTTT. This encodes CASSYSTSRGGNTEAFF.

Remarks on this clonotype: This may be a read error, as it is one base from a much larger clone. The CDR3 reads CASSLAIAGVNTGELFF. CDR3 DNA: TGCGCCAGCAGCTTGGCGATAGCGGGAGTAAACACCGGGGAGCTGTTTTTT. The rearrangement joins TRBV5-1 to TRBJ2-2; 9 bases match TRBD2. CDR1 and CDR2 (germline): SGHRS, YFSETQ. This CDR3 region has 17 residues. The V segment lost 0 bases and the J segment 2 bases; nucleotides outside the gene matches: 5.

This clonotype was counted at least ten times. V gene TRBV19 combines with J gene TRBJ1-4; D is possibly TRBD1 (6 bases). V lost 4 bases to trimming and J lost 7 bases, with 13 bases between them. CDR3 length equals 14 residues. Germline assignment: CDR1 LNHDA and CDR2 SQIVND (reference sequence). The CDR3 reads CASSTARGVEKLFF. The CDR3 DNA is TGTGCCAGTAGTACGGCCAGGGGAGTTGAAAAACTGTTTTTT. Using reference TRBV19 and TRBJ1-4 for the parts outside the CDR3, the full variable domain is DGGITQSPKYLFRKEGQNVTLSCEQNLNHDAMYWYRQDPGQGLRLIYYSQIVNDFQKGDIAEGYSVSREKKESFPLTVTSAQKNPTAFYLCASSTARGVEKLFFGSGTQLSVL.

This clonotype was observed at least ten times. The chain couples TRBV15 to TRBJ2-7; 8 bases line up with TRBD2. The V and J ends lost 5 bases and 0 bases, in that order; junction bases with no gene match: 9. CDR3 size: 16 residues. Germline-derived CDR1 and CDR2 are LNHNV and YYDKDF (reference sequence). In DNA form, the CDR3 reads TGTGCCACCAGCGCGGGGGGACTCTCAATCTCCTACGAGCAGTACTTC. This codes for CATSAGGLSISYEQYF.

The sample holds many counts of this clonotype. The chain couples TRBV27 to TRBJ2-5; TRBD1 is a possible D gene (6 bases). The V gene's germline CDR1 is MNHEY and CDR2 SMNVEV (reference sequence). Trimming pared 4 bases from V and 0 bases from J, leaving 15 bases between. The CDR3 loop spans 16 amino acids. In DNA, the CDR3 is TGTGCCAGCAGTTCGTCTTCAGGGGAGTACCAAGAGACCCAGTACTTC. Its translation is CASSSSSGEYQETQYF.

The rearrangement links TRBV20-1 to TRBJ1-4, with 7 bases aligning to TRBD1. Germline V gene data show CDR1 as DFQATT and CDR2 as SNEGSKA (reference sequence). The CDR3 has 13 amino acids. Trimming at V came to 6 bases and at J to 5 bases, leaving 6 bases not matched to a gene. The chain's CDR3 is CSAMGQRNEKLFF. CDR3 sequence (DNA): TGCAGTGCCATGGGACAGCGAAATGAAAAACTGTTTTTT.

This clonotype was seen many times. The chain couples TRBV11-2 to TRBJ2-7, with TRBD2 matching 7 bases. CDR3 size: 16 residues. The V gene's germline CDR1 is SGHAT and CDR2 FQNNGV. V was pared by 1 base and J by 1 base, with 7 bases of the junction left unmatched. The CDR3 nucleotides are TGTGCCAGCAGCTTAGTAGGCACTAGCGTATCCTACGAGCAGTACTTC. Residues: CASSLVGTSVSYEQYF.

The chain couples TRBV20-1 to TRBJ1-6; weak D call: TRBD1 (6 bases). CDR1 and CDR2 from the germline V gene are DFQATT and SNEGSKA (reference sequence). Trimming removed 6 bases at V and 7 bases at J, with 19 bases between. This CDR3 is 15 amino acids long. Here the CDR3 reads CSARGGGNWNSPLHF. The CDR3 DNA reads as TGCAGTGCCCGAGGGGGGGGGAATTGGAATTCACCCCTCCACTTT.

This clonotype was seen a few times. A much larger clone sits a single nucleotide away, making a read error possible. This rearrangement joins TRBV28 to TRBJ1-2; D call uncertain. Trimming removed 3 bases from V and 4 bases from J, with 9 bases in between. The germline CDR1 and CDR2 sequences are MDHEN and SYDVKM. The CDR3 spans 13 residues. The CDR3 loop is CASSFGVGYGYTF. CDR3 nucleotides: TGTGCCAGCAGTTTCGGGGTGGGCTATGGCTACACCTTC.